The rows below give T cell receptor beta chains drawn from one sample of a study of T cell responses to AZD1222 COVID-19 vaccine. Sequencing used immunoSEQ multiplex PCR; TCRdb keeps in-frame clones, though not all of them. The sample lists about 130,000 clones, around 90% occurring once. This specimen was peripheral blood, taken on day 0 of AZD1222 vaccination. These receptors originate from an adult in good health. Each CDR3 is given with its conserved first and last residue. Rows may omit the clone size; those that give it use once, few, many or a size class.

>TRBV5-4|.|TRBJ2-7
CASSFSAYEQYF
>TRBV25-1|once|TRBJ1-2
CASSEFQGGYTF
>TRBV5-4|.|TRBJ1-6
CASSPTGIYNSPLHF
>TRBV13|.|TRBJ2-7
CASSLGQGYYEQYF
>TRBV6-6|.|TRBJ1-2
CASRGTEDYGYTF
>TRBV9|.|TRBJ1-3
CASSPLHDTIYF
>TRBV29-1|.|TRBJ1-4
CSVPTGFGNEKLFF
>TRBV7-9|.|TRBJ2-7
CASTLGPRGRHEQYF
>TRBV11-2|.|TRBJ2-6
CASSLEGSGANVLTF
>TRBV5-1|.|TRBJ1-1
CASGTGGLVNTEAFF
>TRBV6-2/TRBV6-3|.|TRBJ1-2
CASSWGEGHHKNGYTF
>TRBV18|.|TRBJ1-6
CASSPGQGRGSPLHF
>TRBV5-6|.|TRBJ2-3
CASSTLRHTQYF
>TRBV21-1|.|TRBJ1-4
CASSTGTGANNEKLFF
>TRBV7-2|.|TRBJ2-7
CASSLDGRTYEQYF